The 7 T cell receptor beta chains reported below all come from one sample, sequenced in a study of blood T cells in healthy people across ages. The authors ran a second PCR of roughly 6 to 11 cycles using a sample-barcoded 5' primer and a J-beta primer mix. Each CDR3 protein is one row after TCRdb ran MiXCR on the 5' RACE reads. The sample shows approximately 730,000 distinct CDR3 sequences, 35% to 45% of them seen only once. The sequenced sample consisted of blood. The source of these receptors is a woman aged 60 to 75 in good health.

This clonotype has a handful of counts. The chain couples TRBV5-1 to TRBJ1-2, with TRBD1 identical over 9 bases. V was clipped by 6 bases and J by 6 bases; unmatched bases: 6. The CDR3 runs 13 residues. Germline V gives CDR1 SGHRS, CDR2 YFSETQ. CDR3 bases: TGCGCCAGCACCTTTCGGACAGGGGATGGCTACACCTTC. Its protein product is CASTFRTGDGYTF. The complete variable domain, with remaining parts taken from reference TRBV5-1 and TRBJ1-2, reads KAGVTQTPRYLIKTRGQQVTLSCSPISGHRSVSWYQQTPGQGLQFLFEYFSETQRNKGNFPGRFSGRQFSNSRSEMNVSTLELGDSALYLCASTFRTGDGYTFGSGTRLTVV.

This clonotype was counted between two and nine times. V and J are TRBV12-3 or TRBV12-4 and TRBJ1-5; no reliable D call. Between the trimmed V and J ends, which lost 2 bases and 11 bases, there was a span of 13 bases. The CDR3 totals 13 residues. CDR3 sequence (DNA): TGTGCCAGCAGTTTATCTGAAAAACGGGCCCAGCATTTT. Protein product: CASSLSEKRAQHF.

The CDR3 here is CASSHTSGSTDTQYF. The DNA for the CDR3 is TGCGCCAGCAGCCACACTAGCGGAAGCACAGATACGCAGTATTTT. The chain uses TRBV4-3 and TRBJ2-3, with 8 bases matching TRBD2. After removal of 3 bases from V and 0 bases from J, the junction contained 2 bases not matched to a gene. The CDR3 runs 15 residues. Germline lookup yields CDR1 LGHNA and CDR2 YSLEER.

The chain combines TRBV6-5 with TRBJ2-3; maybe TRBD1 (6 bases). This CDR3 comprises 13 residues. Germline loops: CDR1 MNHEY, CDR2 SVGAGI. V shed 11 bases and J shed 6 bases, with 18 bases lying between them. CDR3 coding DNA: TGTGCCGCCAGACAGGCCGGTGGGGATACGCAGTATTTT. Its translation is CAARQAGGDTQYF.

The rearrangement joins TRBV29-1 to TRBJ2-3; tentative D call: TRBD1 (6 bases). V dropped 6 bases and J dropped 1 base, with 11 bases sitting between them. The CDR3 consists of 13 residues. The germline V gene encodes CDR1 SQVTM and CDR2 ANQGSEA. This chain's CDR3 is CSVYRVGTDTQYF. CDR3 nucleotides: TGCAGCGTCTACAGGGTGGGCACAGATACGCAGTATTTT.

This chain joins TRBV7-2 and TRBJ2-1, with 7 positions matching TRBD2. Losses at the gene ends were 7 bases for V and 3 bases for J; bases not matched to a gene: 9. The CDR3 is 15 amino acids. From germline, CDR1 is SGHTA and CDR2 FQGNSA. CDR3: CASTLGSGGYNEQFF. The CDR3, as DNA: TGTGCCAGCACTTTAGGTTCGGGGGGCTACAATGAGCAGTTCTTC.

This clonotype was observed at least ten times. The rearrangement uses TRBV20-1 and TRBJ2-1, with 10 bases matching TRBD2. J gave up 6 bases and V 5 bases, and 10 bases lay outside the gene matches. The CDR3 extends over 15 amino acids. Germline assignment: CDR1 DFQATT and CDR2 SNEGSKA (reference sequence). CDR3 protein: CSAELAGAPANEQFF. The DNA for the CDR3 is TGCAGTGCTGAGCTAGCGGGAGCCCCGGCCAATGAGCAGTTCTTC.